These T cell receptor beta chains were read from a single sample in a study of shared clonotypes between healthy human individuals. Sequenced by immunoSEQ multiplex PCR; TCRdb stores in-frame clones only, minus some. In the table there are about 2.4 million clones, 85% to 95% of which are singletons. Sequencing input: naive CD4+ T cells sorted from blood. These receptors all stem from a man between 18 and 29 years old in good health. CDR3s include the opening cysteine and the closing phenylalanine or tryptophan. The D gene is left open where the match is weak. Size values are once, few and many counts, or a class for expanded clones, and some rows have none.

d_call	clone_size	v_call	j_call	cdr3_nt	cdr3_aa
-	-	TRBV5-1	TRBJ2-7	TGCGCCAGCAGTAGTGGGTCCTACGAGCAGTACTTC	CASSSGSYEQYF
TRBD1	-	TRBV5-4	TRBJ1-4	TGTGCCAGCAGCCAGGACAGGGCGGGGGAAAAACTGTTTTTT	CASSQDRAGEKLFF
-	-	TRBV6-6	TRBJ2-7	TGTGCCAGCAGTTACTGGCAGGGGACGGAAGAGCAGTACTTC	CASSYWQGTEEQYF
-	-	TRBV11-2	TRBJ2-3	TGTGCCAGCAGCCCTTACCCACAGGGCCTCTATGGAGGAGCAGATACGCAGTATTTT	CASSPYPQGLYGGADTQYF
-	-	TRBV6-5	TRBJ2-3	TGTGCCAGCATGGGACCGAGCACAGATACGCAGTATTTT	CASMGPSTDTQYF
-	-	TRBV7-9	TRBJ2-7	TGTGCCAGCAGCTTAAGTGCAGGGGTGGAGCAGTACTTC	CASSLSAGVEQYF
-	-	TRBV4-1	TRBJ2-7	TGCGCCAGCAGCCAAGATCCGCTAGGGGCGGCCCGGGACGAGCAGTACTTC	CASSQDPLGAARDEQYF
TRBD1	-	TRBV11-2	TRBJ1-6	TGTGCCAGCAGCAGGACAGGGACAGATTCACCCCTCCACTTT	CASSRTGTDSPLHF
TRBD1	once	TRBV7-9	TRBJ2-5	TGTGCCAGCAGCTTCAACAGGGGGCCCCAAGAGACCCAGTACTTC	CASSFNRGPQETQYF
-	-	TRBV5-1	TRBJ1-3	TGCGCCAGCAGCTTGCCCCTAAGCTCTGGAAACACCATATATTTT	CASSLPLSSGNTIYF
-	-	TRBV19	TRBJ1-1	TGTGCCAGTAGTATGGTCGAGGGGAACACTGAAGCTTTCTTT	CASSMVEGNTEAFF
TRBD1	few	TRBV28	TRBJ1-2	TGTGCCAGCAGACGACAGGGAGTCTATGGCTACACCTTC	CASRRQGVYGYTF
-	-	TRBV29-1	TRBJ2-5	TGCAGCGTTGACAGAACCCAAGAGACCCAGTACTTC	CSVDRTQETQYF
-	-	TRBV6-5	TRBJ2-3	TGTGCCAGCAGTTACCTAAGGACTAACACAGATACGCAGTATTTT	CASSYLRTNTDTQYF
-	-	TRBV7-2	TRBJ2-7	TGTGCCAGCAGCTTAGCGTCTGGGGTAGCGGATTACGAGCAGTACTTC	CASSLASGVADYEQYF